The subject of this entry is one TCR beta chain. The sample comes from a study of cytomegalovirus exposure and HLA in healthy donors. About the research overall: Drawn from HLA-typed donors, around 85 million unique TCRs were held in an early data release.

The ends were cut back, 3 bases at V and 6 bases at J, with 17 bases in the middle. The CDR3 is 15 residues long. The germline V gene has CDR1 MNHNS and CDR2 SASEGT. PCR used 60 Vbeta primers and 13 Jbeta primers. This table comes from immunoSEQ multiplex PCR, and its TCRdb copy is limited to in-frame clones, with some not included. The listing records 150,000 to 200,000 clones. Sample: PBMCs. This TCR was sampled from a young man in good health and CMV-seronegative. This rearrangement joins TRBV6-1 to TRBJ2-5; D possibly corresponds to TRBD2 (6 bases). The CDR3 loop reads CASSEETSRGQTQYF. The CDR3 DNA sequence: TGTGCCAGCAGTGAGGAGACTAGTCGCGGACAGACCCAGTACTTC.